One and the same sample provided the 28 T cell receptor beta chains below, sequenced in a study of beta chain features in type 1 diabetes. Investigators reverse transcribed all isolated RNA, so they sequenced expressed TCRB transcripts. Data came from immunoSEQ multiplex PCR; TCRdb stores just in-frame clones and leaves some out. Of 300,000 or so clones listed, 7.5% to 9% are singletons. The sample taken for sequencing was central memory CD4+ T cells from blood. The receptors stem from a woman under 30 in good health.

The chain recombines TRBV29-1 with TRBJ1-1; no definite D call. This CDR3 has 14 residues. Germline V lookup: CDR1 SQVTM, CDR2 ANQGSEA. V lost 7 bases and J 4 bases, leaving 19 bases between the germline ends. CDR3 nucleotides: TGCAGCGCTAAACCCCCTTTGAAGGGCACTGAAGCTTTCTTT. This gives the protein CSAKPPLKGTEAFF.

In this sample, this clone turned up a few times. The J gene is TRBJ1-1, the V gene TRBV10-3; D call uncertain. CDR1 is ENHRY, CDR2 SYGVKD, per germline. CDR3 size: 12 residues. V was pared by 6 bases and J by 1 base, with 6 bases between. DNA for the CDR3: TGTGCCATCAGGCGGGGGAACACTGAAGCTTTCTTT. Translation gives CAIRRGNTEAFF.

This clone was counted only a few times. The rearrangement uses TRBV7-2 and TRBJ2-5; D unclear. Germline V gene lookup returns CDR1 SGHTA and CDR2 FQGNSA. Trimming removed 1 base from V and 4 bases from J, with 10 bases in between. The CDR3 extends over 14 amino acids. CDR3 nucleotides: TGTGCCAGCAGCTTAGGTTATTGGGGAGAGACCCAGTACTTC. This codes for CASSLGYWGETQYF.

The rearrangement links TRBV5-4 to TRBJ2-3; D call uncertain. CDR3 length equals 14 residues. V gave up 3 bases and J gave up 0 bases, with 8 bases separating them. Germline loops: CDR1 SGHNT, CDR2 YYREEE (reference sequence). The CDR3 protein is CASSSTKSTDTQYF. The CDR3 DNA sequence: TGTGCCAGCAGCTCCACAAAAAGCACAGATACGCAGTATTTT.

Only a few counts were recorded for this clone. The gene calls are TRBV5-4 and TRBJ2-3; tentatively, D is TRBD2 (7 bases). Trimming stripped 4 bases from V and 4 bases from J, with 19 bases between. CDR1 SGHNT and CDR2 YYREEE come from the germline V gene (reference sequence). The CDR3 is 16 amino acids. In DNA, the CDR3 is TGTGCCAGCAGCCCCTCTGGGGGGGCGGGGGCAGATACGCAGTATTTT. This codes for CASSPSGGAGADTQYF.

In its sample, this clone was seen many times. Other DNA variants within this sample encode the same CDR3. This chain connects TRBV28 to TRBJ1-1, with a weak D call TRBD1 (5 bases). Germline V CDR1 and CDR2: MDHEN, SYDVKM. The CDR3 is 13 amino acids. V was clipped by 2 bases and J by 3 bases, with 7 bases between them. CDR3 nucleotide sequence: TGTGCCAGCAGTTTAGACAGCTACACTGAAGCTTTCTTT. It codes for CASSLDSYTEAFF.

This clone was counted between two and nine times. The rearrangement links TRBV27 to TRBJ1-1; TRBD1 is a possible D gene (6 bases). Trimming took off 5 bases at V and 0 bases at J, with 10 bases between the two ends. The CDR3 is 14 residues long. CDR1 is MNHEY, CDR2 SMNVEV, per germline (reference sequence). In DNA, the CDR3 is TGTGCCAGCAGTCCACAGGGCGTGAACACTGAAGCTTTCTTT. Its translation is CASSPQGVNTEAFF.

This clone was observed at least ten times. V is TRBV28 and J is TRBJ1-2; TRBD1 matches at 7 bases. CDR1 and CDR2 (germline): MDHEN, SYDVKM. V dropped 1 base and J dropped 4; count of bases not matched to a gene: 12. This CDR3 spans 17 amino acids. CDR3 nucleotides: TGTGCCAGCAGTTTATCGGCGGGGGAACAGGGGCTCTATGGCTACACCTTC. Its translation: CASSLSAGEQGLYGYTF.

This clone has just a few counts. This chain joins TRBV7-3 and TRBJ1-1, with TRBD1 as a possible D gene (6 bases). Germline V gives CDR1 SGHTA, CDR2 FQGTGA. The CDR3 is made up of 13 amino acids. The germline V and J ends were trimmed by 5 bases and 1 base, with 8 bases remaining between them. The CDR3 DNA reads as TGTGCCAGCAGCGCACAGGGGAACACTGAAGCTTTCTTT. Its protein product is CASSAQGNTEAFF.

Here the CDR3 DNA reads TGCAGCTTTAACCGCCGGGACACCCCCTACAATGAGCAGTTCTTC. It is translated as CSFNRRDTPYNEQFF. The chain combines TRBV29-1 with TRBJ2-1; possible D gene TRBD1, 6 bases. The CDR3 contains 15 residues. Trimming pared 8 bases from V and 2 bases from J, leaving 19 bases between. Germline loops: CDR1 SQVTM, CDR2 ANQGSEA.

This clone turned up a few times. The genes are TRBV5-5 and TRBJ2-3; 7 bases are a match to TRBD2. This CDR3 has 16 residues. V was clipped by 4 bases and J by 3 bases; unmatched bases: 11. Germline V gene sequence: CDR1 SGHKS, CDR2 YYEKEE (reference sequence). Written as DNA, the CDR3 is TGTGCCAGCAGCCAAGATCGCGGCGGGAGAACAGATACGCAGTATTTT. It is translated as CASSQDRGGRTDTQYF.

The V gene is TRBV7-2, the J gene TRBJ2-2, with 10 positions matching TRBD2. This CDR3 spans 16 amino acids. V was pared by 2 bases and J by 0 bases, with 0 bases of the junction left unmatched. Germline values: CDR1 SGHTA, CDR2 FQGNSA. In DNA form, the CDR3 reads TGTGCCAGCAGCTTACTAGCGGGAGCGAACACCGGGGAGCTGTTTTTT. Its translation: CASSLLAGANTGELFF.

CDR3 bases: TGTGCCAGCAGCTTGGGCCGTCGGGTCGATGGCTACACCTTC. Its protein product is CASSLGRRVDGYTF. The rearrangement joins TRBV5-6 to TRBJ1-2; the D is unclear. The V and J ends lost 0 bases and 6 bases respectively, with 12 bases between them. This CDR3 has 14 amino acids. Germline loops: CDR1 SGHDT, CDR2 YYEEEE.

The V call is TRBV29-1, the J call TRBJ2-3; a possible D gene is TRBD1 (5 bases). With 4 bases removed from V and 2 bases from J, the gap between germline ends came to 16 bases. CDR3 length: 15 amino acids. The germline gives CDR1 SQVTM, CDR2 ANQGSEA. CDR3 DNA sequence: TGCAGCGTTGCCGGAAAGACAGCTTCCACAGATACGCAGTATTTT. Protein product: CSVAGKTASTDTQYF.

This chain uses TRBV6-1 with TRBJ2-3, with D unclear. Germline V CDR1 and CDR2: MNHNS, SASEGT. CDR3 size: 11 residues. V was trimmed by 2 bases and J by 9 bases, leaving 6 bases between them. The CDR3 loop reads CASSELRTQYF. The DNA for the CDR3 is TGTGCCAGCAGTGAACTCCGAACGCAGTATTTT.

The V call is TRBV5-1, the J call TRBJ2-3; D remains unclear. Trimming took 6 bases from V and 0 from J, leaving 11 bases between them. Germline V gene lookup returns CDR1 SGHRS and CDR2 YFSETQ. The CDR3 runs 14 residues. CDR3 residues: CASTRADSTDTQYF. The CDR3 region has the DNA TGCGCCAGCACAAGAGCAGACAGCACAGATACGCAGTATTTT.

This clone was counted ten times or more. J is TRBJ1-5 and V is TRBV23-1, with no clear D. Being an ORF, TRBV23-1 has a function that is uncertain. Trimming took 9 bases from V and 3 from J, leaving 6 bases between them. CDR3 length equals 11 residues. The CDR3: CARQTNQPQHF. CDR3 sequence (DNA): TGCGCCAGACAGACCAATCAGCCCCAGCATTTT.

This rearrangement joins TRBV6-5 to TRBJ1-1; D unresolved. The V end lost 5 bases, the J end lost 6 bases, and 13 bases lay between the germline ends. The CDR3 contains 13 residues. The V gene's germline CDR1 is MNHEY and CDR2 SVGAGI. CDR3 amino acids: CASSERTAPEAFF. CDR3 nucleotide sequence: TGTGCCAGCAGTGAAAGAACAGCTCCTGAAGCTTTCTTT.

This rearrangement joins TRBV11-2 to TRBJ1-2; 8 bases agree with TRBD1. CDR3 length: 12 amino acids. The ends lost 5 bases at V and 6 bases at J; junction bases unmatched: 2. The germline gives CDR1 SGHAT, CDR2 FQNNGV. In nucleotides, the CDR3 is TGTGCCAGCAGCCGGACAGGGAATGGCTACACCTTC. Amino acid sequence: CASSRTGNGYTF.

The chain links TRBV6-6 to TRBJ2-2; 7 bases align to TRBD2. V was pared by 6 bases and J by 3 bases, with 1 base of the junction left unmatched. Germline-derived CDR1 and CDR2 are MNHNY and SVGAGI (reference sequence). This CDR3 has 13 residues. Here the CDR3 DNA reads TGTGCCAGCAGGCTAGCGGACACCGGGGAGCTGTTTTTT. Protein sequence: CASRLADTGELFF.

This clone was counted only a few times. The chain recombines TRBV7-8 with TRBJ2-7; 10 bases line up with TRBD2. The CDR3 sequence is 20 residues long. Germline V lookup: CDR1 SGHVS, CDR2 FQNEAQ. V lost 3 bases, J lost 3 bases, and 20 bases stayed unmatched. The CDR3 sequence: CASSLKGQESGRATYYEQYF. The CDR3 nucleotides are TGTGCCAGCAGCTTGAAGGGACAGGAGAGCGGGAGGGCCACTTACTACGAGCAGTACTTC.

CDR3 DNA sequence: TGTGCCAGCAGCCAAGGACACCGTTTGCCACTAGCACTCTACGAGCAGTACTTC. Translation: CASSQGHRLPLALYEQYF. This chain uses TRBV7-9 with TRBJ2-7; possibly TRBD2 for D (6 bases). The ends were cut back, 5 bases at V and 3 bases at J, with 26 bases in the middle. From germline, CDR1 is SEHNR and CDR2 FQNEAQ (reference sequence). CDR3 length: 18 residues.

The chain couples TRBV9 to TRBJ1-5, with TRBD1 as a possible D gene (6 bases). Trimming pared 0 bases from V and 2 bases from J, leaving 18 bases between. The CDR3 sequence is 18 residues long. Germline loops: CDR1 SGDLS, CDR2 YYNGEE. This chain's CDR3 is CASSVVVFWTAGNQPQHF. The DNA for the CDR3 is TGTGCCAGCAGCGTAGTAGTTTTCTGGACAGCAGGCAATCAGCCCCAGCATTTT.

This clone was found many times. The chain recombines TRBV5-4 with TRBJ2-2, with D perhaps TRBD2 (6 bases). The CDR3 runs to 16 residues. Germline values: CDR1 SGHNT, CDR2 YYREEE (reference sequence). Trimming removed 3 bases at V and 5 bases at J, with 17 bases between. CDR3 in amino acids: CASSSARGGGTGELFF. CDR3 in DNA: TGTGCCAGCAGCTCAGCCCGTGGGGGAGGAACCGGGGAGCTGTTTTTT. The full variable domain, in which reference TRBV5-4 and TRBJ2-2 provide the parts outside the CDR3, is ETGVTQSPTHLIKTRGQQVTLRCSSQSGHNTVSWYQQALGQGPQFIFQYYREEENGRGNFPPRFSGLQFPNYSSELNVNALELDDSALYLCASSSARGGGTGELFFGEGSRLTVL.

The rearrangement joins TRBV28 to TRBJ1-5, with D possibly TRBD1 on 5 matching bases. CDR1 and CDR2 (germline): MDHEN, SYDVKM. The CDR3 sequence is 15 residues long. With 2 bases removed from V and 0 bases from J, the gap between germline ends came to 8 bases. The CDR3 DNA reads TGTGCCAGCAGTTTACTGGGGGGTAGCAATCAGCCCCAGCATTTT. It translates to CASSLLGGSNQPQHF.

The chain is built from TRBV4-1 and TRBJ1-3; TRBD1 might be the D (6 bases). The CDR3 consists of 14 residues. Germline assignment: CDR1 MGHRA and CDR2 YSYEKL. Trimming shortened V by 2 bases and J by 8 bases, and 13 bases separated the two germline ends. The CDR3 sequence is CASSQTGTSDTIYF. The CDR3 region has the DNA TGCGCCAGCAGCCAAACCGGGACATCGGACACCATATATTTT.

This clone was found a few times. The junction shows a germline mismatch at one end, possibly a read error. The CDR3 region is CASSLIQGGTDTQYF. CDR3 DNA: TGTGCCAGCAGCTTGATACAGGGCGGCACGGATACGCAGTATTTT. The V gene is TRBV7-9, the J gene TRBJ2-3; D possibly corresponds to TRBD1 (6 bases). Germline lookup yields CDR1 SEHNR and CDR2 FQNEAQ (reference sequence). This CDR3 comprises 15 residues.

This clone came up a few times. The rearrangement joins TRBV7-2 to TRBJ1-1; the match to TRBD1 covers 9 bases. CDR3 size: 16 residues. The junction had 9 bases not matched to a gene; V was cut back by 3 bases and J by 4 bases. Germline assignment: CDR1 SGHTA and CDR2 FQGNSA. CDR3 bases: TGTGCCAGCAGCTTCCGCAGGGACAGGGCGGGCACTGAAGCTTTCTTT. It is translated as CASSFRRDRAGTEAFF.